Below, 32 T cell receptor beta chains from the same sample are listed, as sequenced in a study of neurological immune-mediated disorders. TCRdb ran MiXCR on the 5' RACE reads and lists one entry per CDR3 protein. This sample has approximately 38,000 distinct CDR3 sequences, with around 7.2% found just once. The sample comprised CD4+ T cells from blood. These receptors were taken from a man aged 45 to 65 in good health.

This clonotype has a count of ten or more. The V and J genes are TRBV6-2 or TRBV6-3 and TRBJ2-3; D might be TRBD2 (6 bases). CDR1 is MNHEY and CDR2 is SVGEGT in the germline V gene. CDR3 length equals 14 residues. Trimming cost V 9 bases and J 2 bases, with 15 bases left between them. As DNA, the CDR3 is TGTGCCAGTAAGGGACTGGCCACCACAGATACGCAGTATTTT. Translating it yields CASKGLATTDTQYF.

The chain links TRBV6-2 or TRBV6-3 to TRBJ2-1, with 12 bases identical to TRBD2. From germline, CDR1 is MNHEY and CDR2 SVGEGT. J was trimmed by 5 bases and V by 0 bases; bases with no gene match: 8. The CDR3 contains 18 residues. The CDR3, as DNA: TGTGCCAGCAGTTACTCGTGGACTAGCGGGATGGCCAACAATGAGCAGTTCTTC. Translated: CASSYSWTSGMANNEQFF.

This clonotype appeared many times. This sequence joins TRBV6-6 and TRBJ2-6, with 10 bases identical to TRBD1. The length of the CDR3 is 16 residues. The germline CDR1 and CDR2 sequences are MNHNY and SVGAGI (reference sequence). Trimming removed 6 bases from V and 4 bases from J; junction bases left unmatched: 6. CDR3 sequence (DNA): TGTGCCAGCAGCCGGACAGGGGGAGGAGGGGCCAACGTCCTGACTTTC. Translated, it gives CASSRTGGGGANVLTF.

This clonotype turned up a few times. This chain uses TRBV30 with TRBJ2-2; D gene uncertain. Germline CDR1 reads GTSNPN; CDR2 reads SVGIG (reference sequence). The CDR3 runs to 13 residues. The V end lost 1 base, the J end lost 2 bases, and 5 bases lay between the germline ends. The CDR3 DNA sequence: TGTGCCTGGAGTGCGTCTAACACCGGGGAGCTGTTTTTT. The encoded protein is CAWSASNTGELFF.

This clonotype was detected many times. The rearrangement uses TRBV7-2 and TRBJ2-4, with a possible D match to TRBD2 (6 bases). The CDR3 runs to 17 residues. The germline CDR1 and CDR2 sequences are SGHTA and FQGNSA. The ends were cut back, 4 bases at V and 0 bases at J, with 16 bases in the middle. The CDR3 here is CASSSPAGWVAKNIQYF. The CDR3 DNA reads TGTGCCAGCAGCTCCCCGGCGGGGTGGGTAGCCAAAAACATTCAGTACTTC.

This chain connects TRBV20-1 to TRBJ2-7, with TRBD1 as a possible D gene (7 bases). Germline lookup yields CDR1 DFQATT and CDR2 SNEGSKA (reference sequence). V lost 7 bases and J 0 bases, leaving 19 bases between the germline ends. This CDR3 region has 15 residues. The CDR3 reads CSGNGGTDFSYEQYF. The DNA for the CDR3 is TGCAGTGGTAACGGCGGGACAGACTTCTCCTACGAGCAGTACTTC.

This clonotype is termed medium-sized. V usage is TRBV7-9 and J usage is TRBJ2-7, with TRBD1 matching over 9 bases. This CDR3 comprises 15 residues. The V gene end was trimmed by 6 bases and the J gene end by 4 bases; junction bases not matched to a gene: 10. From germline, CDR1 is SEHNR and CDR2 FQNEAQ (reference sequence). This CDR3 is CASRPGTGMGYEQYF. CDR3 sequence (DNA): TGTGCCAGCAGGCCCGGGACAGGGATGGGTTACGAGCAGTACTTC.

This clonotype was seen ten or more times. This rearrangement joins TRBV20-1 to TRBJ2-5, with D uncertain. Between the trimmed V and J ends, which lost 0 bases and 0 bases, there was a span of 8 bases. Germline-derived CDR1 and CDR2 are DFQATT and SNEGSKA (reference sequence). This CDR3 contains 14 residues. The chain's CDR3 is CSARDWRYQETQYF. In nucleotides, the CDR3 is TGCAGTGCTAGAGATTGGAGATACCAAGAGACCCAGTACTTC.

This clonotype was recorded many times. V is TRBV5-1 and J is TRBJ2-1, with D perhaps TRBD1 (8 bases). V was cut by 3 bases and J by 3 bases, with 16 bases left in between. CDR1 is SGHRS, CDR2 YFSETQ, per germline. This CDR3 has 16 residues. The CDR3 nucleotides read TGCGCCAGCAGCTGGGAGGGGACAGGCCTCTACAATGAGCAGTTCTTC. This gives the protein CASSWEGTGLYNEQFF.

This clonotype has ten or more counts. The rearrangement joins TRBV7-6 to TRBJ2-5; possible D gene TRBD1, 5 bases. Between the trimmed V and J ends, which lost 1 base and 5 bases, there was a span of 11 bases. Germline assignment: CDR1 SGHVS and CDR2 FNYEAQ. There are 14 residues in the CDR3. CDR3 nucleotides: TGTGCCAGCAGCTTAGGACAGAAAGAGGAGACCCAGTACTTC. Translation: CASSLGQKEETQYF.

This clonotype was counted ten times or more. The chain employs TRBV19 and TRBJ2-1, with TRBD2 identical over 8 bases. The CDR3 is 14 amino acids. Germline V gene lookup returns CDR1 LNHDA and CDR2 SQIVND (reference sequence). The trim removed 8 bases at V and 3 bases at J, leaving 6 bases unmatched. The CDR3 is CASDSGSDYNEQFF. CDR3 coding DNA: TGTGCCAGTGACAGCGGGAGCGACTACAATGAGCAGTTCTTC. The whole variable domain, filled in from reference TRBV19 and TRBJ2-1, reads DGGITQSPKYLFRKEGQNVTLSCEQNLNHDAMYWYRQDPGQGLRLIYYSQIVNDFQKGDIAEGYSVSREKKESFPLTVTSAQKNPTAFYLCASDSGSDYNEQFFGPGTRLTVL.

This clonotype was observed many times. DNA for the CDR3: TGCGCCAGCAGCTTGAAGTTAGGACAGTTCTCTGGAAACACCATATATTTT. Encoded protein: CASSLKLGQFSGNTIYF. The chain uses TRBV5-1 and TRBJ1-3, with D possibly matching TRBD1 (6 bases). Looked up from germline, CDR1 is SGHRS and CDR2 is YFSETQ. CDR3 size: 17 residues. The ends were cut back, 1 base at V and 0 bases at J, with 14 bases in the middle. Full variable domain (rest looked up from reference TRBV5-1 and TRBJ1-3): KAGVTQTPRYLIKTRGQQVTLSCSPISGHRSVSWYQQTPGQGLQFLFEYFSETQRNKGNFPGRFSGRQFSNSRSEMNVSTLELGDSALYLCASSLKLGQFSGNTIYFGEGSWLTVV.

CDR3 in amino acids: CASSSRGSSSYNEQFF. The CDR3 nucleotides are TGTGCCAGCAGCTCGCGGGGCTCCAGCTCCTACAATGAGCAGTTCTTC. This sequence joins TRBV5-6 and TRBJ2-1, with D possibly matching TRBD2 (6 bases). This CDR3 has 16 residues. Germline V gene sequence: CDR1 SGHDT, CDR2 YYEEEE. The V end was cut by 3 bases, the J end by 0 bases, with 13 bases between. The full variable domain, in which reference TRBV5-6 and TRBJ2-1 provide the parts outside the CDR3, is DAGVTQSPTHLIKTRGQQVTLRCSPKSGHDTVSWYQQALGQGPQFIFQYYEEEERQRGNFPDRFSGHQFPNYSSELNVNALLLGDSALYLCASSSRGSSSYNEQFFGPGTRLTVL.

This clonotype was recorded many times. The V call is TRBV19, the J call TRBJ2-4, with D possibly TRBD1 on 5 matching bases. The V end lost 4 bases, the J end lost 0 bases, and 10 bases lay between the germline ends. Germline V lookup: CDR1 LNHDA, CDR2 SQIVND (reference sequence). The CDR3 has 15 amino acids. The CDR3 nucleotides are TGTGCCAGTAGTACCTCAGGGCTAGCCAAAAACATTCAGTACTTC. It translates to CASSTSGLAKNIQYF.

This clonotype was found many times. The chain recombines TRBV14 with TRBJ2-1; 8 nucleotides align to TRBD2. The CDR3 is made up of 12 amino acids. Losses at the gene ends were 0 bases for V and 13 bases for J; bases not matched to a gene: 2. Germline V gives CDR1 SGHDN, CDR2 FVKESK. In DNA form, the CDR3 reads TGTGCCAGCAGCCAAGAAAGCGGGAGACAGTTCTTC. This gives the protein CASSQESGRQFF. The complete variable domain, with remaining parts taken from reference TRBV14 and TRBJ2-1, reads EAGVTQFPSHSVIEKGQTVTLRCDPISGHDNLYWYRRVMGKEIKFLLHFVKESKQDESGMPNNRFLAERTGGTYSTLKVQPAELEDSGVYFCASSQESGRQFFGPGTRLTVL.

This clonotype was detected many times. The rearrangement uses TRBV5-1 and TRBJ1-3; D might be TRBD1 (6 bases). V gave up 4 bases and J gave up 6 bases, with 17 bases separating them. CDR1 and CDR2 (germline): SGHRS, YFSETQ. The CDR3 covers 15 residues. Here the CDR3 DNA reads TGCGCCAGCAGCGTTTCACAGGGTTCCGAAAACACCATATATTTT. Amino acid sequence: CASSVSQGSENTIYF.

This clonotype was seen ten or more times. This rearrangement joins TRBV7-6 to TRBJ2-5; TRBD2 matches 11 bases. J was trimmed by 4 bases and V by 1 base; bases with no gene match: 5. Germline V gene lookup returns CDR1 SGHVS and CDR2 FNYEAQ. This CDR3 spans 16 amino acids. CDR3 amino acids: CASSLVSGRAGETQYF. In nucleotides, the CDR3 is TGTGCCAGCAGCTTAGTTAGCGGGAGGGCCGGAGAGACCCAGTACTTC.

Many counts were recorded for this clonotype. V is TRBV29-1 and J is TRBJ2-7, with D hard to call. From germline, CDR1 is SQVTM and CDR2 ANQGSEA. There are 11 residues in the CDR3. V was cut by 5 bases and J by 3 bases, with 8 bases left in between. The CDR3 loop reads CSVSDRYEQYF. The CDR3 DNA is TGCAGCGTTTCCGACCGCTACGAGCAGTACTTC.

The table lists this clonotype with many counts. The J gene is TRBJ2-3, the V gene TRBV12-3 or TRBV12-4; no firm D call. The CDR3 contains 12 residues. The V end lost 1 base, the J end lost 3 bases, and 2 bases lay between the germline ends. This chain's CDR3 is CASSLGTDTQYF. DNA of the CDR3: TGTGCCAGCAGTTTAGGTACAGATACGCAGTATTTT.

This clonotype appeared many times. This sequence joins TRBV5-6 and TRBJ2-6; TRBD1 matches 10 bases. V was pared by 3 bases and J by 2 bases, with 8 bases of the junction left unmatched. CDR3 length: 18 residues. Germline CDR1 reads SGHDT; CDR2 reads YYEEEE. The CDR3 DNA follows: TGTGCCAGCAGCTGGAGGGGGACAGGGGTCCCTGGGGCCAACGTCCTGACTTTC. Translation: CASSWRGTGVPGANVLTF.

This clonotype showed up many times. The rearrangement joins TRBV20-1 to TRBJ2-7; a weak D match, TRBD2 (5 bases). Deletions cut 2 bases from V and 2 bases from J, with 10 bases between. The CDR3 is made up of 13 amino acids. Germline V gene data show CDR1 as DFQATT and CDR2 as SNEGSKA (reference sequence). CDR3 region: CSARSTGAYEQYF. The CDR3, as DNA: TGCAGTGCTAGATCTACCGGGGCCTACGAGCAGTACTTC.

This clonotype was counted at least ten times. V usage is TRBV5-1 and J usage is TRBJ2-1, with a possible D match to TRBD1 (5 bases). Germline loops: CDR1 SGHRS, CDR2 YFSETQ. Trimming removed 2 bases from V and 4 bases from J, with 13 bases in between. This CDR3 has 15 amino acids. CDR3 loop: CASSFGRVEYNEQFF. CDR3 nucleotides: TGCGCCAGCAGCTTTGGCAGGGTGGAGTACAATGAGCAGTTCTTC. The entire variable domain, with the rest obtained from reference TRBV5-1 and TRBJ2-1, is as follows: KAGVTQTPRYLIKTRGQQVTLSCSPISGHRSVSWYQQTPGQGLQFLFEYFSETQRNKGNFPGRFSGRQFSNSRSEMNVSTLELGDSALYLCASSFGRVEYNEQFFGPGTRLTVL.

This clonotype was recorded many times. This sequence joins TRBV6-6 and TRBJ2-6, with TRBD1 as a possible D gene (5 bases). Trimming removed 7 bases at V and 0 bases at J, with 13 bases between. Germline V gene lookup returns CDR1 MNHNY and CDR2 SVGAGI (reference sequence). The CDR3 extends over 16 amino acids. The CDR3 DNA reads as TGTGCCAGCAAACCACAGGTCGGCTCTGGGGCCAACGTCCTGACTTTC. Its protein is CASKPQVGSGANVLTF.

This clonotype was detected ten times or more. The CDR3 DNA sequence: TGTGCCAGCAGTCCAGGGACTGGGGCCAACGTCCTGACTTTC. Amino acids: CASSPGTGANVLTF. This rearrangement joins TRBV6-6 to TRBJ2-6; a possible D gene is TRBD1 (5 bases). There are 14 residues in the CDR3. Germline values: CDR1 MNHNY, CDR2 SVGAGI (reference sequence). The V gene lost 5 bases and the J gene lost 2 bases, with 7 bases spanning the gap.

CDR3 nucleotides: TGTGCCAGCAGTTCCGGCTATCTAGCGGGGTCCACAGATACGCAGTATTTT. This encodes CASSSGYLAGSTDTQYF. The chain recombines TRBV28 with TRBJ2-3; 9 bases are shared with TRBD2. This CDR3 has 17 residues. Germline V gives CDR1 MDHEN, CDR2 SYDVKM. V was clipped by 4 bases and J by 2 bases; unmatched bases: 10. The whole variable domain, remainder taken from reference TRBV28 and TRBJ2-3, is DVKVTQSSRYLVKRTGEKVFLECVQDMDHENMFWYRQDPGLGLRLIYFSYDVKMKEKGDIPEGYSVSREKKERFSLILESASTNQTSMYLCASSSGYLAGSTDTQYFGPGTRLTVL.

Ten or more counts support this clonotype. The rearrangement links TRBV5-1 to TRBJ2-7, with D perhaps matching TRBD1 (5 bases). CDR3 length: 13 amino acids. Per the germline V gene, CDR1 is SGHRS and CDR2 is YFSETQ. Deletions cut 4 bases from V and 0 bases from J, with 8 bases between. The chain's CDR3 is CASSATASYEQYF. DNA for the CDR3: TGCGCCAGCAGCGCGACAGCCTCCTACGAGCAGTACTTC.

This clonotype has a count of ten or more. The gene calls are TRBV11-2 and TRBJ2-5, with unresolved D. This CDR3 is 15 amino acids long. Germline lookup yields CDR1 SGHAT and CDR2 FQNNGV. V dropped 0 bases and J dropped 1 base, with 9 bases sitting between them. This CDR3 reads CASSLDLATQETQYF. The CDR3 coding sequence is TGTGCCAGCAGCTTAGATTTGGCTACCCAAGAGACCCAGTACTTC.

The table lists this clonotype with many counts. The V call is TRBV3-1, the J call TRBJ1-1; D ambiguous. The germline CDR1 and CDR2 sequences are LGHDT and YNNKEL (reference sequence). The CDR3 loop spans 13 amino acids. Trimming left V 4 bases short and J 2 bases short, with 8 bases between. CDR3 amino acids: CASSPGSNTEAFF. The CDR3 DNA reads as TGTGCCAGCAGCCCCGGGAGCAACACTGAAGCTTTCTTT. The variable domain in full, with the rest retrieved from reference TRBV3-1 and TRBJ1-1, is DTAVSQTPKYLVTQMGNDKSIKCEQNLGHDTMYWYKQDSKKFLKIMFSYNNKELIINETVPNRFSPKSPDKAHLNLHINSLELGDSAVYFCASSPGSNTEAFFGQGTRLTVV.

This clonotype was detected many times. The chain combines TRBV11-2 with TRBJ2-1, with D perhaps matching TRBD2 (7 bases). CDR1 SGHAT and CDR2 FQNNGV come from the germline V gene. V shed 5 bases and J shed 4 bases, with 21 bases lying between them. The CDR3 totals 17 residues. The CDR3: CASSLRGREGGYNEQFF. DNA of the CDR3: TGTGCCAGCAGCCTCCGGGGGAGGGAGGGGGGATACAATGAGCAGTTCTTC.

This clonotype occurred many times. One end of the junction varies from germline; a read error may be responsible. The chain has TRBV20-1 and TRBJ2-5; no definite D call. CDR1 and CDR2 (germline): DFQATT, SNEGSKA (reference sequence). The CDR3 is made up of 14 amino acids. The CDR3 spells CSASKGYWVEAQYF. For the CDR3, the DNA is TGCAGTGCTAGTAAAGGGTACTGGGTAGAGGCCCAGTACTTC.

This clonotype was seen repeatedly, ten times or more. As DNA, the CDR3 is TGCAGTGTCGGGTTCGGCGGGAGAGAGACCCAGTACTTC. The encoded protein is CSVGFGGRETQYF. This chain uses TRBV20-1 with TRBJ2-5; 7 positions agree with TRBD2. Germline V lookup: CDR1 DFQATT, CDR2 SNEGSKA (reference sequence). J was trimmed by 4 bases and V by 7 bases; bases with no gene match: 9. The CDR3 spans 13 residues.

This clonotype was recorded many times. The chain's CDR3 is CASSKGLAEVGELFF. In DNA form, the CDR3 reads TGCGCCAGCAGCAAGGGACTAGCTGAGGTCGGGGAGCTGTTTTTT. J is TRBJ2-2 and V is TRBV5-1; 9 nucleotides match TRBD2. Trimming at V came to 4 bases and at J to 7 bases, leaving 8 bases not matched to a gene. The CDR3 length is 15 residues. CDR1 is SGHRS and CDR2 is YFSETQ in the germline V gene.